This paragraph reports one T cell receptor beta chain. TCRdb's copy holds only in-frame clones and misses some; the assay was immunoSEQ multiplex PCR. The repertoire consists of 150,000 to 200,000 clones, with 87% occurring once and the leading ten covering roughly 2.5%. The data derive from a study of T cell responses to AZD1222 COVID-19 vaccine. The V gene's germline CDR1 is SGHKS and CDR2 YYEKEE (reference sequence). CDR3 length equals 15 residues. V was cut by 0 bases and J by 2 bases, with 9 bases left in between. This sequence joins TRBV5-5 and TRBJ1-5; D uncertain. Sequences were derived from peripheral blood, sampled on day 0 of AZD1222 vaccination. This sequence was found in an adult in good health. Here the CDR3 reads CASSLDPHGNQPQHF. CDR3 in DNA: TGTGCCAGCAGCTTGGACCCCCACGGCAATCAGCCCCAGCATTTT.